A selection of T cell receptor beta chains follows, all from one sample in a study of blood T cell repertoires in COVID-19. Data came from immunoSEQ multiplex PCR; TCRdb stores just in-frame clones and leaves some out. The sample gives around 170,000 clones, roughly 77% of which show up once; around 11% is in the top ten. Sequencing used peripheral blood. The receptors were sampled from a woman at least 80 years old with COVID-19, enrolled during active disease. Both conserved end residues are part of each CDR3.

CDR3aa: CASSYHGRGDEQYF
v_gene: TRBV6-9

CDR3aa: CASRRDRENGELFF
v_gene: TRBV19

CDR3aa: CASSQEVTGDTKAEAFF
v_gene: TRBV4-3

CDR3aa: CASSRGLSDTQYF
v_gene: TRBV18

CDR3aa: CASSFTENTEAFF
v_gene: TRBV5-6

CDR3aa: CASYRGLDYGYTF
v_gene: TRBV28

CDR3aa: CASSLKSKLYGYTF
v_gene: TRBV5-4

CDR3aa: CASSSGASGRTYEQYF
v_gene: TRBV5-1

CDR3aa: CASSILGGNQPQHF
v_gene: TRBV19

CDR3aa: CASSPFVGGYINEQFF
v_gene: TRBV7-9

CDR3aa: CASSSSQGEAETQYF
v_gene: TRBV5-1

CDR3aa: CASSPGLDQPQHF
v_gene: TRBV18

CDR3aa: CASRSGETTNEKLFF
v_gene: TRBV7-2

CDR3aa: CASSLAQGNTIYF
v_gene: TRBV27

CDR3aa: CASSFSGKNNEQFF
v_gene: TRBV27

CDR3aa: CASSYSTSGEKETQYF
v_gene: TRBV6-2/TRBV6-3

CDR3aa: CASSLDRVYGYTF
v_gene: TRBV7-2

CDR3aa: CASSSPSGTDTQYF
v_gene: TRBV5-4

CDR3aa: CASSVASGIMNTEAFF
v_gene: TRBV9

CDR3aa: CASSLHYPSEQYF
v_gene: TRBV7-2

CDR3aa: CASSVYRGLDTEAFF
v_gene: TRBV9

CDR3aa: CASSPWGGEGSYEQYF
v_gene: TRBV5-1

CDR3aa: CASSLLANEQFF
v_gene: TRBV3-1/TRBV3-2

CDR3aa: CASSRYQLAGANTDTQYF
v_gene: TRBV3-1/TRBV3-2

CDR3aa: CASSISGVTYEQYF
v_gene: TRBV11-2

CDR3aa: CASSLVSSQETQYF
v_gene: TRBV5-1

CDR3aa: CASSIKQGPQPQHF
v_gene: TRBV19

CDR3aa: CASSPLDGSGEKLFF
v_gene: TRBV7-9

CDR3aa: CASRLAGDSYEQYF
v_gene: TRBV6-5

CDR3aa: CASSLAMTSIAKNIQYF
v_gene: TRBV7-2